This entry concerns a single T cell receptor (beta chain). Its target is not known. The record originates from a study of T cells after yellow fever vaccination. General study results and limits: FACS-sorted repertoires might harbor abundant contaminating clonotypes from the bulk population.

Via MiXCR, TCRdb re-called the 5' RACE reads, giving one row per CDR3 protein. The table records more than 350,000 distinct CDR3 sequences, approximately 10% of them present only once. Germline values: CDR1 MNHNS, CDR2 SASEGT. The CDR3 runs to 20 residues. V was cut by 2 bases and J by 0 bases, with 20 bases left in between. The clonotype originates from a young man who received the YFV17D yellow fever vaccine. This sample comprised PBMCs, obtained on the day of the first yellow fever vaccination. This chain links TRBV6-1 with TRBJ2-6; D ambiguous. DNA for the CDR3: TGTGCCAGCAGTGAAAGTTTAACGCAAGTCCATTTCTCTGGGGCCAACGTCCTGACTTTC. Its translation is CASSESLTQVHFSGANVLTF.